What follows are 8 T cell receptor beta chains derived from one specimen sequenced in a study of shared clonotypes between healthy human individuals (dated by TCRdb to 2018 to 2021). The receptor library was made with the immunoSEQ multiplex PCR assay. The source is immuneACCESS, and TCRdb retained only in-frame sequences with V and J called. Part of the clones is not carried over; for the studies checked, unresolved V genes explain less than half of this, and the remainder is unexplained. Recorded for this sample are about 1,900,000 clones; about 94% of them occurred a single time. Of the sample, 1% to 1.5% falls within the top ten clones. CD8 naive samples were obtained by positive selection for CCR7 among CD45RO-negative cells, yielding a CD45RA+CCR7+ population from which TemRA cells were excluded. Source material: naive CD8+ T cells sorted from blood. The meaning of the sample's cell subset or site label: CD45RA+CCR7+. All receptors derive from a man younger than 30 in good health.

The V call is TRBV14, the J call TRBJ2-4; D gene uncertain. V gave up 1 base and J gave up 6 bases, with 13 bases separating them. The length of the CDR3 is 15 residues. The V gene's germline CDR1 is SGHDN and CDR2 FVKESK. CDR3 nucleotide sequence: TGTGCCAGCAGCCAAGGACCGACGAGGATAAACATTCAGTACTTC. Protein: CASSQGPTRINIQYF.

Of note for this clone: Within the sample, other DNA sequences also encode this same CDR3. The J gene is TRBJ2-7, the V gene TRBV5-6, with D possibly TRBD2 on 5 matching bases. With 0 bases removed from V and 2 bases from J, the gap between germline ends came to 9 bases. The CDR3 is 14 residues long. Per germline, CDR1 SGHDT and CDR2 YYEEEE. The DNA of the CDR3 is TGTGCCAGCAGCTTGGAGGGTAGCGCCTACGAGCAGTACTTC. This encodes CASSLEGSAYEQYF.

A note on this clone: Other DNA sequences from this sample encode an identical CDR3 as well. V usage is TRBV5-1 and J usage is TRBJ1-6; unclear D gene. This CDR3 is 13 amino acids long. Trimming left V 0 bases short and J 7 bases short, with 5 bases between. Germline V lookup: CDR1 SGHRS, CDR2 YFSETQ. The DNA of the CDR3 is TGCGCCAGCAGCTTGGCGGGGAATTCACCCCTCCACTTT. Translating it yields CASSLAGNSPLHF.

This chain uses TRBV5-1 with TRBJ1-2; D not certain. Deletions cut 0 bases from V and 3 bases from J, with 12 bases between. From germline, CDR1 is SGHRS and CDR2 YFSETQ. The CDR3 sequence is 15 residues long. CDR3 region: CASSLGRVFDYGYTF. CDR3 bases: TGCGCCAGCAGCTTGGGGCGGGTTTTCGACTATGGCTACACCTTC.

The V call is TRBV5-6, the J call TRBJ2-7; TRBD1 is a possible D gene (5 bases). The CDR3 consists of 17 residues. CDR1 is SGHDT, CDR2 YYEEEE, per germline. The V end lost 1 base, the J end lost 1 base, and 18 bases lay between the germline ends. The CDR3 is CASSLRWGNSRSYEQYF. CDR3 DNA: TGTGCCAGCAGCTTGAGGTGGGGCAACTCTCGGTCCTACGAGCAGTACTTC. Supplemented by reference TRBV5-6 and TRBJ2-7, the full variable domain reads DAGVTQSPTHLIKTRGQQVTLRCSPKSGHDTVSWYQQALGQGPQFIFQYYEEEERQRGNFPDRFSGHQFPNYSSELNVNALLLGDSALYLCASSLRWGNSRSYEQYFGPGTRLTVT.

The chain employs TRBV28 and TRBJ2-2, with D possibly being TRBD1 (5 bases). The CDR3 consists of 17 residues. Trimming shortened V by 4 bases and J by 5 bases, and 20 bases separated the two germline ends. Germline CDR1 is MDHEN and CDR2 is SYDVKM. The CDR3 here is CASSSSTRGPMTGELFF. The CDR3 DNA follows: TGTGCCAGCAGTTCCTCGACAAGGGGCCCTATGACCGGGGAGCTGTTTTTT.

A single count supports this clone. The J gene is TRBJ1-2, the V gene TRBV29-1; TRBD1 matches at 7 bases. This CDR3 has 16 amino acids. The germline gives CDR1 SQVTM, CDR2 ANQGSEA. Trimming took 1 base from V and 0 from J; bases not matched to a gene: 8. CDR3 bases: TGCAGCGTTGAAGGGGCTAACACAGGGGCTAACTATGGCTACACCTTC. Translation: CSVEGANTGANYGYTF.

This clone appeared a single time. V gene TRBV11-2 combines with J gene TRBJ2-7, with D unclear. Germline V gene data show CDR1 as SGHAT and CDR2 as FQNNGV. The CDR3 length is 14 residues. The V end was cut by 5 bases, the J end by 2 bases, with 13 bases between. The CDR3 DNA follows: TGTGCCAGCAGCCAAACGGGCCTTACCTACGAGCAGTACTTC. Amino acid sequence: CASSQTGLTYEQYF.